The 14 T cell receptor beta chains in this list originate from one sample, sequenced in a study of lymphopenia after photon versus proton radiotherapy (dated 2019 in TCRdb). Libraries came from the immunoSEQ multiplex PCR assay. As stored in TCRdb, this immuneACCESS dataset retains in-frame rearrangements with V and J assigned. A fraction of the clones does not appear; measured against another copy, unresolved V genes explain less than half of the discrepancy, and the remainder lacks a known reason. The sample table records more than 15,000 clones; just under 85% of these occur just once. 2.9% of the sample goes to the ten largest clones. The sequenced sample was peripheral blood, obtained from a patient treated with photon-based radiotherapy. All receptors come from a woman in her fifties or sixties with pancreatic cancer.

The chain is built from TRBV6-5 and TRBJ2-3; D is possibly TRBD2 (6 bases). Trimming took 6 bases from V and 3 from J, leaving 16 bases between them. Looked up from germline, CDR1 is MNHEY and CDR2 is SVGAGI. This CDR3 region has 15 residues. In DNA form, the CDR3 reads TGTGCCAGCAGGGCCTCGGCGGGGATTACAGATACGCAGTATTTT. This sequence encodes CASRASAGITDTQYF.

The chain combines TRBV5-1 with TRBJ1-1; no firm D call. From germline, CDR1 is SGHRS and CDR2 YFSETQ. The CDR3 has 12 residues. V shed 2 bases and J shed 5 bases, with 7 bases lying between them. The CDR3, as DNA: TGCGCCAGCAGCTTCGACGGGACTGAAGCTTTCTTT. It translates to CASSFDGTEAFF. The full variable domain, its missing parts supplied by reference TRBV5-1 and TRBJ1-1, is KAGVTQTPRYLIKTRGQQVTLSCSPISGHRSVSWYQQTPGQGLQFLFEYFSETQRNKGNFPGRFSGRQFSNSRSEMNVSTLELGDSALYLCASSFDGTEAFFGQGTRLTVV.

The chain couples TRBV15 to TRBJ2-3, with D possibly being TRBD1 (6 bases). This CDR3 is built from 15 residues. V shed 1 base and J shed 1 base, with 9 bases lying between them. Germline V gene sequence: CDR1 LNHNV, CDR2 YYDKDF (reference sequence). CDR3 nucleotides: TGTGCCACCAGCAGAGTTGGACAGCGCACAGATACGCAGTATTTT. Translating it yields CATSRVGQRTDTQYF.

V is TRBV5-6 and J is TRBJ2-3; tentatively, D is TRBD1 (6 bases). Germline assignment: CDR1 SGHDT and CDR2 YYEEEE. Trimming shortened V by 2 bases and J by 2 bases, and 15 bases separated the two germline ends. This CDR3 is 16 amino acids long. Here the CDR3 reads CASSLLTGSHTDTQYF. The CDR3 DNA reads as TGTGCCAGCAGCTTATTGACAGGATCCCACACAGATACGCAGTATTTT.

This rearrangement joins TRBV5-6 to TRBJ2-6; TRBD2 matches at 14 bases. V was clipped by 0 bases and J by 4 bases; unmatched bases: 3. CDR3 length equals 18 residues. CDR1 is SGHDT and CDR2 is YYEEEE in the germline V gene. This chain's CDR3 is CASSLGLAGGGGANVLTF. CDR3 DNA sequence: TGTGCCAGCAGCTTGGGACTAGCGGGAGGGGGCGGGGCCAACGTCCTGACTTTC.

This rearrangement joins TRBV21-1 to TRBJ1-4. TRBV21-1 is marked as a pseudogene. CDR3 length: 16 residues. DNA for the CDR3: TGTGCCAGCAGCTCAAGCGCGGAGAAGCTTAATGAAAAACTGTTTTTT. The encoded protein is CASSSSAEKLNEKLFF.

The chain couples TRBV9 to TRBJ2-2; 8 nucleotides match TRBD1. CDR1 is SGDLS, CDR2 YYNGEE, per germline. There are 15 residues in the CDR3. J lost 4 bases, V lost 4 bases, and 6 bases had no gene match. CDR3 DNA sequence: TGTGCCAGCAGCCCAGGGGGCCAAGTCACCGGGGAGCTGTTTTTT. Translating it yields CASSPGGQVTGELFF. Combining the CDR3 with reference TRBV9 and TRBJ2-2 gives the whole variable domain DSGVTQTPKHLITATGQRVTLRCSPRSGDLSVYWYQQSLDQGLQFLIQYYNGEERAKGNILERFSAQQFPDLHSELNLSSLELGDSALYFCASSPGGQVTGELFFGEGSRLTVL.

In its sample, this clone was seen a few times. As DNA, the CDR3 is TGTGCCAGCAGTGTCACAGGAGTCCAAGAGACCCAGTACTTC. Encoded protein: CASSVTGVQETQYF. The chain links TRBV2 to TRBJ2-5; TRBD1 is a possible D gene (5 bases). CDR3 length: 14 residues. Deletions cut 4 bases from V and 1 base from J, with 10 bases between. Germline V gene lookup returns CDR1 SNHLY and CDR2 FYNNEI.

This chain uses TRBV30 with TRBJ2-1; the D gene is possibly TRBD1 (6 bases). Germline CDR1 is GTSNPN and CDR2 is SVGIG (reference sequence). V lost 0 bases and J 7 bases, leaving 16 bases between the germline ends. The CDR3 has 15 amino acids. CDR3 DNA: TGTGCCTGGAGTGTAGACAGGCCTTCTAGGAATGAGCAGTTCTTC. Residues: CAWSVDRPSRNEQFF.

This clone was recorded only once. This chain joins TRBV11-2 and TRBJ1-2; D call uncertain. CDR1 is SGHAT and CDR2 is FQNNGV in the germline V gene. The V and J ends lost 6 bases and 7 bases respectively, with 12 bases between them. The CDR3 runs to 12 residues. The CDR3 region is CASSSPYGGYTF. The CDR3 DNA is TGTGCCAGCAGTTCCCCTTACGGTGGCTACACCTTC.

The V call is TRBV7-8, the J call TRBJ2-6; D may be TRBD1 or TRBD2 (6 bases each). This CDR3 has 15 residues. CDR1 is SGHVS and CDR2 is FQNEAQ in the germline V gene. Trimming left V 5 bases short and J 2 bases short, with 10 bases between. CDR3 loop: CASSQRGAGANVLTF. The CDR3 nucleotides read TGTGCCAGCAGCCAGAGGGGGGCTGGGGCCAACGTCCTGACTTTC.

V gene TRBV28 combines with J gene TRBJ2-7; TRBD1 matches at 10 bases. V was clipped by 4 bases and J by 3 bases; unmatched bases: 9. This CDR3 is 16 amino acids long. Germline CDR1 is MDHEN and CDR2 is SYDVKM. CDR3 bases: TGTGCCAGCAGTTCGCGGACAGGGGGATCACTCTACGAGCAGTACTTC. Encoded protein: CASSSRTGGSLYEQYF.

V usage is TRBV4-1 and J usage is TRBJ1-1, with TRBD1 matching 7 bases. From germline, CDR1 is MGHRA and CDR2 YSYEKL. The trim removed 5 bases at V and 1 base at J, leaving 4 bases unmatched. The CDR3 has 14 amino acids. CDR3 bases: TGCGCCAGCAGCACAGGGGACCCGAACACTGAAGCTTTCTTT. Residues: CASSTGDPNTEAFF.

The rearrangement uses TRBV7-3 and TRBJ2-2, with 10 positions matching TRBD1. The CDR3 sequence is 15 residues long. Germline-derived CDR1 and CDR2 are SGHTA and FQGTGA. V lost 5 bases to trimming and J lost 5 bases; unmatched junction nucleotides: 5. The CDR3 here is CASSPQDRGTGELFF. The CDR3 coding sequence is TGTGCCAGCAGCCCCCAGGACAGGGGGACCGGGGAGCTGTTTTTT.